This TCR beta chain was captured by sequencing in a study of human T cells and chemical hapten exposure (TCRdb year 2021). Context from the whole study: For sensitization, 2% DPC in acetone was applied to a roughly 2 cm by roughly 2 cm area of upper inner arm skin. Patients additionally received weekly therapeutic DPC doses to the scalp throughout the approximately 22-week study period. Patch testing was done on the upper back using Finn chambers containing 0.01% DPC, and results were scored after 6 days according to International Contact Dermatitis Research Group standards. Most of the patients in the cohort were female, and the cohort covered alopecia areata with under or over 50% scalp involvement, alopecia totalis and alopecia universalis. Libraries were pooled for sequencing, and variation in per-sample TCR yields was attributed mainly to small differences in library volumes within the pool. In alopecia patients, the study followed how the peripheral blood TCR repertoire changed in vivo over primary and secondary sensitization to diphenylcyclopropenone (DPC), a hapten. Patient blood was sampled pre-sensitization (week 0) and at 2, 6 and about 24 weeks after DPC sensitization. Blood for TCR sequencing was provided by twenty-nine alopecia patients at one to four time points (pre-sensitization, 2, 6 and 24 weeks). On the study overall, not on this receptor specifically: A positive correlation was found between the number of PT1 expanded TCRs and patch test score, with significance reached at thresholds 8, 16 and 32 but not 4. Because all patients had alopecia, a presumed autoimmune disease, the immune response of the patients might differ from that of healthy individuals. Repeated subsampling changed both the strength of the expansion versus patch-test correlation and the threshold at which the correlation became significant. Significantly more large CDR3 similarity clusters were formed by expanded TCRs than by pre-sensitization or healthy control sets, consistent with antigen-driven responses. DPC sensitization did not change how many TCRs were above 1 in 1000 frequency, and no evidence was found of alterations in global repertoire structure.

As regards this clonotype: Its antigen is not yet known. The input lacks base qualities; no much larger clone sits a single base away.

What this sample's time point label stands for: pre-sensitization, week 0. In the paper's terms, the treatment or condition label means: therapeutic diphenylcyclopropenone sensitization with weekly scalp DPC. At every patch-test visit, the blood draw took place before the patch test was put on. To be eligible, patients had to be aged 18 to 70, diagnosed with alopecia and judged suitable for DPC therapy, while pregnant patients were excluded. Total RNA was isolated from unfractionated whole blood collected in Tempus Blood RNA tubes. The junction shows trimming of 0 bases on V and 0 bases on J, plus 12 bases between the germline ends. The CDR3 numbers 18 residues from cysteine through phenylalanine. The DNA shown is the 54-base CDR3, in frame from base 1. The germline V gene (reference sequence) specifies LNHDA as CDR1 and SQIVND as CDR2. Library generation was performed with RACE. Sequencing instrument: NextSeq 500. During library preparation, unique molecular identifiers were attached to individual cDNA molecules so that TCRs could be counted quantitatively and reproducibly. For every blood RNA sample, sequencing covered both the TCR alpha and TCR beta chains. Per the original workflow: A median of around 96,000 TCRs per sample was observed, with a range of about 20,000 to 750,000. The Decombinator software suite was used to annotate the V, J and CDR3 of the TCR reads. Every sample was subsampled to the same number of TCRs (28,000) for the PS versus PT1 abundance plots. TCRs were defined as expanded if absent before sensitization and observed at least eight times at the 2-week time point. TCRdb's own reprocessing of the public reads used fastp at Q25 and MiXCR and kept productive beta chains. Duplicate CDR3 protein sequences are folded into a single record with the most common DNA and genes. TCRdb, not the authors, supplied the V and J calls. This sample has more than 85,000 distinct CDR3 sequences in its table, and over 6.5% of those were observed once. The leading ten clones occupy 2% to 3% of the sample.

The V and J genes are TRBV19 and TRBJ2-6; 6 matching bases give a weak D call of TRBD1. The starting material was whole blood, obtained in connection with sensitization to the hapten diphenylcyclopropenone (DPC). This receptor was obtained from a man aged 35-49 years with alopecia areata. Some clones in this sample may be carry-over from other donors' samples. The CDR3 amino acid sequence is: CASSIDPTGRSGANVLTF. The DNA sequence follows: TGTGCCAGTAGTATAGATCCGACAGGACGCTCTGGGGCCAACGTCCTGACTTTC.